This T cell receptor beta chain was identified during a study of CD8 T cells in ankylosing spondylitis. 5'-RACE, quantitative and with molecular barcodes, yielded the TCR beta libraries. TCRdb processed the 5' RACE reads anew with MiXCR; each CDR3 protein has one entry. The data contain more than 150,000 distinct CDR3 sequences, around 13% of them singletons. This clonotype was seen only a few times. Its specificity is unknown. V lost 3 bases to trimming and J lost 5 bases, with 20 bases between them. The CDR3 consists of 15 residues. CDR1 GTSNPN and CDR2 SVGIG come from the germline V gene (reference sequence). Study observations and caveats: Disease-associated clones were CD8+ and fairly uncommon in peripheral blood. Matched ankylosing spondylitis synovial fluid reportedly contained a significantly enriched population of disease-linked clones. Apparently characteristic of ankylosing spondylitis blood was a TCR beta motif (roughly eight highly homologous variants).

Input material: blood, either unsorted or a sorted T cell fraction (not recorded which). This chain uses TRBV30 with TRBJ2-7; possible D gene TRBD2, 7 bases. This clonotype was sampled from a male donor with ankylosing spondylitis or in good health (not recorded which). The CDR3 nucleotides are TGTGCCTGGAGGACGGACCCGGCGGGGGACAACGAGCAGTACTTC. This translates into CAWRTDPAGDNEQYF.